This T cell receptor beta chain stems from a study of blood T cell repertoires in COVID-19. Turning to the study itself: Samples of COVID-19 (acute and convalescent) were obtained from the United States, Italy and Spain. T cells, B-cell-depleted T cells, or PBMCs supplied cDNA or gDNA.

The ends were cut back, 2 bases at V and 4 bases at J, with 17 bases in the middle. The CDR3 is made up of 16 amino acids. The germline V gene encodes CDR1 SGHTA and CDR2 FQGNSA. Authors' analysis steps: Estimation of nucleated cell counts relied on the amplification of reference gene primers. Only in-frame clones appear in the TCRdb table, and some are missing; sequencing was by immunoSEQ multiplex PCR. The V and J calls and clone size are taken from that table; D and trimming were inferred from the DNA. The table lists 80,000 to 100,000 clones, about 90% of them singletons. This sequence was found in a woman between 50 and 59 years old with active or convalescent COVID-19. Sequenced sample: peripheral blood. The chain has TRBV7-2 and TRBJ2-5; D perhaps matches TRBD1 (6 bases). This chain's CDR3 is CASSLFPAGVGETQYF. CDR3 sequence (DNA): TGTGCCAGCAGCTTATTTCCCGCAGGGGTGGGAGAGACCCAGTACTTC.